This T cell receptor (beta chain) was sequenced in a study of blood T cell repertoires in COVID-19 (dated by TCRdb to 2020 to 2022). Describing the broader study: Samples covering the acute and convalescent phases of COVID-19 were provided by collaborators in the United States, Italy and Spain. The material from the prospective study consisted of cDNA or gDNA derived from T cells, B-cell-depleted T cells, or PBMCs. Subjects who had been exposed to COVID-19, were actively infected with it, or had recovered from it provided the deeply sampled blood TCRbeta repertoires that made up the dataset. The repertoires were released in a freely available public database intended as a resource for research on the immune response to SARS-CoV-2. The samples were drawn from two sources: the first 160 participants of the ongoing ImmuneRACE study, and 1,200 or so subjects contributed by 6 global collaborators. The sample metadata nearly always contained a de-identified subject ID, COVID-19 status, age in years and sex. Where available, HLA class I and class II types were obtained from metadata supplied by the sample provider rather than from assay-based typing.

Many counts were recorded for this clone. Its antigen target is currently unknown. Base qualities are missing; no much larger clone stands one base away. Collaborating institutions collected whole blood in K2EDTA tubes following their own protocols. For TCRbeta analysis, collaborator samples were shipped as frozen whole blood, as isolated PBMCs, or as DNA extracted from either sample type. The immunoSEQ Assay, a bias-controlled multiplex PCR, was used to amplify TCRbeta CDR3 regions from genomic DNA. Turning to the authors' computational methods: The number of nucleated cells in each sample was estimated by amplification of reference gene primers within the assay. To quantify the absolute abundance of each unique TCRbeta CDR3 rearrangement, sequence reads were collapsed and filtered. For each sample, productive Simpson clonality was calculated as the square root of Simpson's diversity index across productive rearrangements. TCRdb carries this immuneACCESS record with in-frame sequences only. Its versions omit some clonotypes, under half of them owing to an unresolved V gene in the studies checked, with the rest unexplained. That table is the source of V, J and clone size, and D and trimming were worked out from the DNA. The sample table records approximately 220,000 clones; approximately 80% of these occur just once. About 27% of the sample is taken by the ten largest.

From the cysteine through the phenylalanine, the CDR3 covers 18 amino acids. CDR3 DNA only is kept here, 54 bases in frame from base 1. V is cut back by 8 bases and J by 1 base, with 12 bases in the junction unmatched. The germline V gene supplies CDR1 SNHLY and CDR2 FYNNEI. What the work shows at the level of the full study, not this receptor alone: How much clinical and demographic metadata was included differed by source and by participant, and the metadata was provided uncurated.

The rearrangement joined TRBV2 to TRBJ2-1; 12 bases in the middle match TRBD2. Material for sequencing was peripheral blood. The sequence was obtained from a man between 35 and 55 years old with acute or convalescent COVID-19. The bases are TGTGCCAGCCTCGGTCCTCTAGCGGGAGGGCCTTCCTACAATGAGCAGTTCTTC. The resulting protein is CASLGPLAGGPSYNEQFF.